This T cell receptor (beta chain) was retrieved from a study of CD8 T cells in ankylosing spondylitis. Study observations and caveats: For ankylosing spondylitis blood, a TCR beta motif of seven to nine highly homologous variants appeared characteristic. According to the report, clones linked to the disease were significantly enriched in matched synovial fluid samples taken from ankylosing spondylitis patients. Some of the motif variants had earlier been found in reactive arthritis patients' fluid and blood. Those disease-linked clones were CD8+; they were also relatively rare in peripheral blood.

One entry per CDR3 protein results from TCRdb running MiXCR on the 5' RACE reads. The profile shows some 250,000 distinct CDR3 sequences, approximately 9% of them singletons. This clonotype was recorded at least ten times. The target antigen is unknown. The source material was blood, either unsorted or a sorted T cell fraction (not recorded which). The receptor comes from a male donor with ankylosing spondylitis or in good health (not recorded which).

The CDR3 region is CASNSASFF. The CDR3 DNA reads as TGTGCCAGCAACAGTGCGTCTTTCTTT. This chain links TRBV27 with TRBJ1-1; D is undetermined. Germline V gives CDR1 MNHEY, CDR2 SMNVEV (reference sequence). The CDR3 contains 9 residues. The ends were cut back, 7 bases at V and 12 bases at J, with 9 bases in the middle.